Sequencing of this T cell receptor beta chain was carried out in a study of monozygotic twins with inflammatory bowel disease. Each CDR3 protein gets one entry in TCRdb, which reprocessed the 5' RACE reads and gives no DNA. This sample's table reports about 140,000 distinct CDR3 sequences. CDR1 is SGHTA and CDR2 is FQGNSA in the germline V gene. The CDR3 covers 15 residues. The sequencing sample was made of blood. The rearrangement links TRBV7-2 to TRBJ2-3; no DNA is available, so the TRBD2 call from TCRdb remains unchecked. The source is a human donor with ulcerative colitis or Crohn's disease, or a healthy co-twin of an affected twin (not recorded which). The CDR3 protein is CASSARLAGADTQYF.